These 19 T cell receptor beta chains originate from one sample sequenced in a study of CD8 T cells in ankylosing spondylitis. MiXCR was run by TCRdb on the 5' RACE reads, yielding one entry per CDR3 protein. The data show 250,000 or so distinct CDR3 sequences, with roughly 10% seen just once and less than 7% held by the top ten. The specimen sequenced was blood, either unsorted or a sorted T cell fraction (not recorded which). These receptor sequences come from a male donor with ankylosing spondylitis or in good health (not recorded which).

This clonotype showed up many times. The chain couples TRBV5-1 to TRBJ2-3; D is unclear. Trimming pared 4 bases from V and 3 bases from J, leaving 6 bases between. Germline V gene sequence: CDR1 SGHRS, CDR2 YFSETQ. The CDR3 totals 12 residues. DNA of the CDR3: TGCGCCAGCAGCGCGCAGACAGATACGCAGTATTTT. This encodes CASSAQTDTQYF.

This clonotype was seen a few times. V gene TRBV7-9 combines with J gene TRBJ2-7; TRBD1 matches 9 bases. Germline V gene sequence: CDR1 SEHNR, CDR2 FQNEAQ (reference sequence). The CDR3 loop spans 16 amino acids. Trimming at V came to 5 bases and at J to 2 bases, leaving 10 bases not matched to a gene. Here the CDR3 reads CASSPLTGGRPYEQYF. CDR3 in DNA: TGTGCCAGCAGCCCTCTTACAGGGGGCAGGCCCTACGAGCAGTACTTC.

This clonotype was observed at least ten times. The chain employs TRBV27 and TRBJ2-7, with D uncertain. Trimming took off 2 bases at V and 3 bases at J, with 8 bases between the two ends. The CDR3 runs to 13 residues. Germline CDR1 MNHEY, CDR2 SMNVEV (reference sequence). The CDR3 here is CASSLNLGYEQYF. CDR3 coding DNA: TGTGCCAGCAGTTTAAACTTGGGCTACGAGCAGTACTTC.

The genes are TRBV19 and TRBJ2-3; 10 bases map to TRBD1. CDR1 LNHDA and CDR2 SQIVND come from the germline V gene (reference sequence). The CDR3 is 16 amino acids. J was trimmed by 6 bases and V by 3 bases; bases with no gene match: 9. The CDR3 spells CASSINGQGDGDTQYF. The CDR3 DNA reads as TGTGCCAGTAGTATCAATGGACAGGGGGATGGTGATACGCAGTATTTT. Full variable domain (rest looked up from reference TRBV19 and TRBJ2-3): DGGITQSPKYLFRKEGQNVTLSCEQNLNHDAMYWYRQDPGQGLRLIYYSQIVNDFQKGDIAEGYSVSREKKESFPLTVTSAQKNPTAFYLCASSINGQGDGDTQYFGPGTRLTVL.

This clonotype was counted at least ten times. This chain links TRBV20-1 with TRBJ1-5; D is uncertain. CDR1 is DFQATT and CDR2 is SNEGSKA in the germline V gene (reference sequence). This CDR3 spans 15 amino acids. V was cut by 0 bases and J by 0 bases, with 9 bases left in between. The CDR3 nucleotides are TGCAGTGCTAGAGAGAGGAAGTATAGCAATCAGCCCCAGCATTTT. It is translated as CSARERKYSNQPQHF.

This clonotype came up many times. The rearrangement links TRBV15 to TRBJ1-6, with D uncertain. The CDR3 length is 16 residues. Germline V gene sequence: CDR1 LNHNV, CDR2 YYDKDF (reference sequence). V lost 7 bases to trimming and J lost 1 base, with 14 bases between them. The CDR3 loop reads CATKARIGSYNSPLHF. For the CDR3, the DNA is TGTGCCACCAAGGCGAGGATTGGATCCTATAATTCACCCCTCCACTTT. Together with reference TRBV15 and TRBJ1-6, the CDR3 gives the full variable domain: DAMVIQNPRYQVTQFGKPVTLSCSQTLNHNVMYWYQQKSSQAPKLLFHYYDKDFNNEADTPDNFQSRRPNTSFCFLDIRSPGLGDTAMYLCATKARIGSYNSPLHFGNGTRLTVT.

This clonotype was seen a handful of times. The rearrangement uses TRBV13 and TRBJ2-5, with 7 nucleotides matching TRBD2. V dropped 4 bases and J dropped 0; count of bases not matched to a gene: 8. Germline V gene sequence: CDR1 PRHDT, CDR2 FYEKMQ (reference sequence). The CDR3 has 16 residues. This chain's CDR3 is CASSYREAGNQETQYF. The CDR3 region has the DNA TGTGCCAGCAGCTATCGAGAAGCGGGAAACCAAGAGACCCAGTACTTC.

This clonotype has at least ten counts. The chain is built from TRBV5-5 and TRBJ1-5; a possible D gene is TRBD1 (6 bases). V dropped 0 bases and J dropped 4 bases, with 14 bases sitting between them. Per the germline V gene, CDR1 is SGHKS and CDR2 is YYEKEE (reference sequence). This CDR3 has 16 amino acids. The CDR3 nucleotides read TGTGCCAGCAGCTTGGATGTGGGGGCTCAGAATCAGCCCCAGCATTTT. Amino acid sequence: CASSLDVGAQNQPQHF.

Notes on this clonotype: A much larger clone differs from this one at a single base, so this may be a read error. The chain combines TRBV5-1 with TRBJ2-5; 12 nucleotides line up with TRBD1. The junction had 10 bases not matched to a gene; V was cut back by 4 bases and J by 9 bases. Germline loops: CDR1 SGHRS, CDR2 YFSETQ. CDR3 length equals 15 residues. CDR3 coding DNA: TGCGCCAGCAGCCGGGGACAGGGGGCGCGTCAGGCCCAGTACTTC. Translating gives CASSRGQGARQAQYF.

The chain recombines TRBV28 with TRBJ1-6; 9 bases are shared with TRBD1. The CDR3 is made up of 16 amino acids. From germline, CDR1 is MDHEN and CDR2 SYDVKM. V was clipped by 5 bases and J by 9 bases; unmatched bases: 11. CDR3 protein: CASSGTTGGAGSPLHF. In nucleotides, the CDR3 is TGTGCCAGCAGTGGGACCACAGGGGGCGCGGGTTCACCCCTCCACTTT.

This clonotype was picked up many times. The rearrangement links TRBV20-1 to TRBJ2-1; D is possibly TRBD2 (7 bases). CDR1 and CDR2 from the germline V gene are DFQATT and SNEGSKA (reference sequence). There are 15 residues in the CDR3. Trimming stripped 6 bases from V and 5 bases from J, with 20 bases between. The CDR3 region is CSAPQLRGPNNEQFF. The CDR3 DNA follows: TGCAGTGCCCCACAGTTGCGGGGGCCCAACAATGAGCAGTTCTTC.

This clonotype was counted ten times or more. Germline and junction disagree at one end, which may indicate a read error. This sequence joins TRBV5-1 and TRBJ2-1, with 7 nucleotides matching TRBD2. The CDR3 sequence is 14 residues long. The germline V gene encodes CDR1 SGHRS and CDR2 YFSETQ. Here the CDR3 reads CASSLDRREDDQFF. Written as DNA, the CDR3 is TGCGCCAGCAGCTTGGACAGACGGGAGGATGATCAGTTCTTC.

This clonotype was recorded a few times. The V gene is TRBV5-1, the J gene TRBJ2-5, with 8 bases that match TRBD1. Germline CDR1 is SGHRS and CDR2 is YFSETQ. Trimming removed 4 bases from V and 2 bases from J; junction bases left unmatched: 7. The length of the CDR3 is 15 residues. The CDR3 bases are TGCGCCAGCAGCACCATGGGACAGGTACAAGAGACCCAGTACTTC. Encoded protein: CASSTMGQVQETQYF.

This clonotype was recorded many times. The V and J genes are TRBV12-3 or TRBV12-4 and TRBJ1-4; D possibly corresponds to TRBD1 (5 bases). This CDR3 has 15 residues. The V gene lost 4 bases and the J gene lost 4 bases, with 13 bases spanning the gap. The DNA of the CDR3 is TGTGCCAGCAGTTCTAGCACGGGGGGTAATGAAAAACTGTTTTTT. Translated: CASSSSTGGNEKLFF.

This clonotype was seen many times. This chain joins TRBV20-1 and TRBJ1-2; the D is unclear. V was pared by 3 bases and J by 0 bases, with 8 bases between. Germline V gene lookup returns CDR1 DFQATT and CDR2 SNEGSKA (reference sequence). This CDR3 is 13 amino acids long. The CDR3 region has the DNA TGCAGTGCTAGGGGCAGCACTAACTATGGCTACACCTTC. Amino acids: CSARGSTNYGYTF.

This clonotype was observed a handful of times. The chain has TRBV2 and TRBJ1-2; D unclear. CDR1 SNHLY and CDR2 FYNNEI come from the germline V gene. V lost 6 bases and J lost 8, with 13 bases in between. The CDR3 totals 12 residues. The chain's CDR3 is CASRINTGGYTF. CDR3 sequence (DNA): TGTGCCAGCAGAATTAACACGGGAGGCTACACCTTC.

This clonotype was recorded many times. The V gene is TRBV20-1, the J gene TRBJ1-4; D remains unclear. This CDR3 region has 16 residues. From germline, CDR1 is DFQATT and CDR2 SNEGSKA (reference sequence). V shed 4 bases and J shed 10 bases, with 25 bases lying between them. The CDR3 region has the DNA TGCAGTGCTACCTCCCGGGGAGTCCCTCAATTCGGAAAACTGTTTTTT. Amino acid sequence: CSATSRGVPQFGKLFF.

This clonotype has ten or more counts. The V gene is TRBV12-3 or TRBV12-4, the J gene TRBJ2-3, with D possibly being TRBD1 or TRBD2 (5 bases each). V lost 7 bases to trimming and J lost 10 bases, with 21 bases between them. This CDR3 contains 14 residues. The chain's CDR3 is CASNLQKRGVAQYF. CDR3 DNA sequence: TGTGCCAGCAACCTACAAAAGAGGGGAGTGGCGCAGTATTTT.

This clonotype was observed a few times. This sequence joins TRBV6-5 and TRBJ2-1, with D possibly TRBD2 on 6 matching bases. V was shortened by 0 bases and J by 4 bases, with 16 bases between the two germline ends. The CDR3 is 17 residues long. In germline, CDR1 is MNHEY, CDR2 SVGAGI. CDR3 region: CASSYSTSGLRYNEQFF. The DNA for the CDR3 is TGTGCCAGCAGTTACTCGACATCAGGACTACGATACAATGAGCAGTTCTTC.